The rows below give T cell receptor beta chains drawn from one sample of a study of shared clonotypes between healthy human individuals. Method: immunoSEQ multiplex PCR; TCRdb's copy keeps in-frame clones and lacks some. The sample contains approximately 2.1 million clones, over 90% of which appear only once. The sequenced sample was naive CD4+ T cells from PBMCs. Receptors originate from a man younger than 35 in good health. Some clones in this sample may be carry-over from other donors' samples. The CDR3 runs from the conserved cysteine through the conserved F or W. A D gene is named only where the DNA matches it firmly. Not every row has a clone size; where given, it reads once, few, many or a size class.

v_call	j_call	d_call	clone_size	cdr3_aa	cdr3_nt
TRBV19	TRBJ2-7	TRBD1	few	CASSIRGPGAYEQYF	TGTGCCAGTAGTATAAGGGGGCCAGGGGCCTACGAGCAGTACTTC
TRBV19	TRBJ2-5	NA	NA	CASSMIPGAETQYF	TGTGCCAGTAGTATGATCCCGGGAGCGGAGACCCAGTACTTC
TRBV5-5	TRBJ2-1	TRBD1	NA	CASSLGGTVDNEQFF	TGTGCCAGCAGCTTGGGAGGGACAGTAGACAATGAGCAGTTCTTC
TRBV6-1	TRBJ1-1	TRBD1	NA	CASSRDRGGTEAFF	TGTGCCAGCAGCCGGGACAGGGGTGGGACTGAAGCTTTCTTT
TRBV10-3	TRBJ2-2	NA	NA	CAAGGEWWETGELFF	TGTGCCGCAGGCGGGGAGTGGTGGGAGACCGGGGAGCTGTTTTTT
TRBV5-6	TRBJ2-1	NA	NA	CASSWGSGRTYNEQFF	TGTGCCAGCAGCTGGGGGAGCGGGCGGACTTACAATGAGCAGTTCTTC
TRBV10-3	TRBJ2-7	TRBD1	NA	CAISEPGQVGDF	TGTGCCATCAGTGAGCCCGGACAGGTTGGGGACTTC
TRBV4-3	TRBJ2-2	NA	NA	CASSQVGLGGELFF	TGCGCCAGCAGCCAAGTAGGGTTGGGCGGGGAGCTGTTTTTT
TRBV7-9	TRBJ1-1	NA	NA	CASSDIMRDEAFF	TGTGCCAGCAGTGATATTATGAGGGATGAAGCTTTCTTT
TRBV9	TRBJ1-1	NA	few	CASSVDPQGKAFF	TGTGCCAGCAGCGTAGACCCCCAGGGAAAAGCTTTCTTT
TRBV2	TRBJ1-6	NA	once	CASHVQNLNSPLHF	TGTGCCAGCCACGTCCAGAATCTGAATTCACCCCTCCACTTT
TRBV27	TRBJ1-1	TRBD1	NA	CASNRGRYTEAFF	TGTGCCAGCAACAGGGGGCGGTACACTGAAGCTTTCTTT
TRBV7-9	TRBJ1-4	TRBD1	few	CASNWDRGDEKLFF	TGTGCCAGCAACTGGGACAGGGGAGATGAAAAACTGTTTTTT
TRBV6-1	TRBJ2-5	NA	NA	CASRGYRFQETQYF	TGTGCCAGCAGGGGATACAGGTTCCAAGAGACCCAGTACTTC
TRBV7-8	TRBJ2-3	NA	NA	CASSLSTDTQYF	TGTGCCAGCAGCTTGTCCACAGATACGCAGTATTTT
TRBV19	TRBJ2-1	TRBD2	once	CASRSGGTYNEQFF	TGTGCCAGTAGGTCGGGGGGGACTTACAATGAGCAGTTCTTC
TRBV19	TRBJ2-1	NA	NA	CASRGSTYNEQFF	TGTGCCAGTAGAGGCTCGACCTACAATGAGCAGTTCTTC
TRBV6-1	TRBJ1-1	TRBD1	NA	CASTPTGWSTEAFF	TGTGCCAGCACTCCGACAGGGTGGAGCACTGAAGCTTTCTTT
TRBV5-4	TRBJ2-1	TRBD2	NA	CASSRGLAGGLSYNEQFF	TGTGCCAGCAGCAGGGGGTTAGCGGGAGGTTTGTCCTACAATGAGCAGTTCTTC
TRBV5-4	TRBJ2-2	NA	NA	CASSLGLGLTDNGELFF	TGTGCCAGCAGCTTGGGATTAGGACTTACAGATAATGGGGAGCTGTTTTTT
TRBV6-5	TRBJ2-1	NA	NA	CASHYLGGTETFF	TGTGCCAGTCACTACTTGGGCGGGACTGAAACGTTCTTC
TRBV29-1	TRBJ2-7	TRBD1	NA	CSVETGQGVQYF	TGCAGCGTAGAGACGGGACAGGGGGTACAGTACTTC
TRBV9	TRBJ2-5	TRBD1	NA	CASSVGQGEETQYF	TGTGCCAGCAGCGTCGGACAGGGGGAAGAGACCCAGTACTTC
TRBV6-1	TRBJ1-5	TRBD1	few	CASIWDSGANQPQHF	TGTGCCAGCATCTGGGACAGTGGGGCCAATCAGCCCCAGCATTTT
TRBV5-1	TRBJ2-1	NA	NA	CASSLGETGEQFF	TGCGCCAGCAGCTTGGGTGAGACTGGGGAGCAGTTCTTC
TRBV11-2	TRBJ2-1	TRBD2	NA	CASSLRLAEYNEQFF	TGTGCCAGCAGCTTACGCCTAGCGGAATACAATGAGCAGTTCTTC
TRBV5-6	TRBJ2-5	NA	NA	CASSLALAGEETQYF	TGTGCCAGCAGCTTGGCTTTGGCAGGGGAAGAGACCCAGTACTTC
TRBV30	TRBJ2-3	TRBD2	NA	CAWSTGTSGRGQTDTQYF	TGTGCCTGGAGTACCGGGACTAGCGGGAGGGGACAGACAGATACGCAGTATTTT
TRBV6-1	TRBJ2-7	NA	NA	CASSPPGTPLEQYF	TGTGCCAGCAGTCCCCCCGGGACACCCCTCGAGCAGTACTTC